This T cell receptor beta chain was captured by sequencing in a study of technical replicates of blood from a few donors. CDR3 size: 12 residues. In germline, CDR1 is GTSNPN, CDR2 SVGIG (reference sequence). V shed 4 bases and J shed 4 bases, with 10 bases lying between them. Assay used: immunoSEQ multiplex PCR; TCRdb lists only in-frame clones, some missing. The sample lists about 74,000 clones, around four fifths occurring once. The receptor was isolated from a human donor in good health. Some clones in this sample may be carry-over from other donors' samples. Sequenced sample: PBMCs. The V and J genes are TRBV30 and TRBJ1-1; D is perhaps TRBD1 (5 bases). CDR3 DNA: TGTGCCTGGAACGGGGGGGGCACTGAAGCTTTCTTT. Its protein is CAWNGGGTEAFF.